This is a list of T cell receptor beta chains from one sample in a study of blood T cell repertoires in COVID-19. Data came from immunoSEQ multiplex PCR; TCRdb stores just in-frame clones and leaves some out. The sample consists of 400,000 or so clones, 75% to 90% of them appearing once. The sequenced material came from PBMCs or T cells enriched from blood (not recorded which). These receptors came from a man between 25 and 39 years old who had recovered from COVID-19. Both conserved end residues are part of each CDR3. A D gene is named only where the DNA matches it firmly. Size tells how often a clone was seen (once, few, many) or the class of an expanded clone, and some rows leave it out.

>TRBV5-1|TRBD1|NA|TRBJ2-1
CASSLLTGGLNNEQFF
TGCGCCAGCAGCCTCCTGACAGGGGGCTTGAACAATGAGCAGTTCTTC
>TRBV6-1|TRBD1|NA|TRBJ2-3
CASSEQGVDTQYF
TGTGCCAGCAGTGAACAGGGGGTAGATACGCAGTATTTT
>TRBV5-1|TRBD1|NA|TRBJ2-7
CASSLGGQGSHEQYF
TGCGCCAGCAGCTTGGGGGGACAGGGTAGCCACGAGCAGTACTTC
>TRBV28|TRBD1|NA|TRBJ1-2
CASKRQGDGYTF
TGTGCCAGCAAGCGACAGGGGGATGGCTACACCTTC
>TRBV19|NA|NA|TRBJ2-1
CASSTYARDNEQFF
TGTGCCAGTAGTACGTACGCCCGGGACAATGAGCAGTTCTTC
>TRBV18|TRBD2|NA|TRBJ2-7
CASSPKTSGNYEQYF
TGTGCCAGCTCACCGAAGACTAGCGGGAACTACGAGCAGTACTTC
>TRBV30|NA|NA|TRBJ1-1
CAWSVRRVTEAFF
TGTGCCTGGAGTGTACGAAGAGTCACTGAAGCTTTCTTT
>TRBV9|TRBD2|NA|TRBJ2-1
CASSVAPSGSVYNEQFF
TGTGCCAGCAGCGTAGCTCCTAGCGGGAGTGTCTACAATGAGCAGTTCTTC
>TRBV30|NA|NA|TRBJ2-6
CAWSLPGANVLTF
TGTGCCTGGAGTCTCCCTGGGGCCAACGTCCTGACTTTC
>TRBV28|NA|NA|TRBJ1-2
CASGGRGNYYGYTF
TGTGCCAGCGGCGGGAGGGGAAATTACTATGGCTACACCTTC
>TRBV4-1|TRBD2|NA|TRBJ2-1
CASSLKIGLAEENEQFF
TGCGCCAGCAGCCTGAAAATAGGACTAGCGGAGGAAAATGAGCAGTTCTTC
>TRBV19|NA|once|TRBJ1-4
CASSIRQVWGATNEKLFF
TGTGCCAGTAGTATTCGACAGGTCTGGGGCGCAACTAATGAAAAACTGTTTTTT
>TRBV19|TRBD1|NA|TRBJ2-7
CASSTRQGKPYEQYF
TGTGCCAGTAGTACCCGACAGGGAAAGCCCTACGAGCAGTACTTC
>TRBV12-5|TRBD1|NA|TRBJ1-1
CASGLVLQEQGAFF
TGTGCTAGTGGTTTGGTACTCCAGGAACAGGGGGCTTTCTTT
>TRBV27|TRBD2|NA|TRBJ2-3
CASSPTPTSGNADTQYF
TGTGCCAGCAGTCCGACCCCGACTAGCGGGAATGCAGATACGCAGTATTTT
>TRBV13|NA|NA|TRBJ2-1
CASSLTGQNEQFF
TGTGCCAGCAGCTTGACTGGCCAAAATGAGCAGTTCTTC
>TRBV29-1|TRBD1|NA|TRBJ2-2
CSVEKGARTGELFF
TGCAGCGTTGAAAAGGGGGCTCGGACCGGGGAGCTGTTTTTT
>TRBV7-9|NA|NA|TRBJ2-1
CASTLAIRLPSSYNEQFF
TGTGCCAGCACCTTGGCGATTCGTCTCCCCAGCTCCTACAATGAGCAGTTCTTC
>TRBV11-1|NA|NA|TRBJ2-5
CASSLVGVGETQYF
TGTGCCAGCAGCTTAGTCGGGGTAGGGGAGACCCAGTACTTC
>TRBV6-1|TRBD2|NA|TRBJ2-3
CASSQTSGRDTQYF
TGTGCCAGCAGCCAGACTAGCGGGAGGGATACGCAGTATTTT
>TRBV9|NA|once|TRBJ2-6
CASARRSGANVLTF
TGTGCCAGCGCCCGGAGATCTGGGGCCAACGTCCTGACTTTC
>TRBV30|TRBD2|NA|TRBJ2-3
CAWIGTSTYF
TGTGCCTGGATAGGGACTAGCACGTATTTT
>TRBV29-1|NA|NA|TRBJ1-5
CSVNDGINQPQHF
TGCAGCGTTAATGACGGGATCAATCAGCCCCAGCATTTT
>TRBV6-5|NA|NA|TRBJ2-7
CASSPQTTYEQYF
TGTGCCAGCAGTCCACAGACTACCTACGAGCAGTACTTC
>TRBV18|NA|NA|TRBJ2-1
CASSPAGTAYNEQFF
TGTGCCAGCTCACCGGCAGGGACTGCCTACAATGAGCAGTTCTTC
>TRBV3-1/TRBV3-2|NA|NA|TRBJ2-7
CASSPWGGTHIEQYF
TGTGCCAGCAGCCCCTGGGGCGGGACCCACATCGAGCAGTACTTC
>TRBV3-1/TRBV3-2|TRBD2|NA|TRBJ2-1
CASSAGTSRYNEQFF
TGTGCCAGCAGTGCCGGGACTAGTCGCTACAATGAGCAGTTCTTC
>TRBV24-1|TRBD1|few|TRBJ1-5
CATSERGQFNQPQHF
TGTGCCACCAGTGAAAGGGGGCAATTCAATCAGCCCCAGCATTTT
>TRBV30|TRBD1|once|TRBJ2-1
CAWSIGQATADEQFF
TGTGCCTGGAGTATCGGACAGGCGACGGCAGATGAGCAGTTCTTC
>TRBV11-2|TRBD2|NA|TRBJ2-7
CASSSAGLGGGSQYEQYF
TGTGCCAGCAGCTCTGCGGGACTAGGAGGGGGGTCGCAGTACGAGCAGTACTTC
>TRBV11-2|TRBD2|NA|TRBJ2-1
CASSPAEGRGRQFF
TGTGCCAGCAGCCCCGCGGAGGGGCGGGGGAGGCAGTTCTTC
>TRBV28|NA|NA|TRBJ2-5
CASRPPEGVQETQYF
TGTGCCAGCAGACCGCCTGAGGGGGTACAAGAGACCCAGTACTTC
>TRBV2|NA|NA|TRBJ1-3
CASSEGLGGNTIYF
TGTGCCAGCAGTGAGGGGCTAGGTGGAAACACCATATATTTT
>TRBV2|NA|few|TRBJ2-1
CASSDAASSYNEQFF
TGTGCCAGCAGTGATGCAGCGAGCTCCTACAATGAGCAGTTCTTC
>TRBV19|NA|NA|TRBJ2-7
CASSITADRYEQYF
TGTGCCAGTAGTATTACCGCCGACAGATACGAGCAGTACTTC
>TRBV28|NA|NA|TRBJ1-1
CASSLERTEAFF
TGTGCCAGCAGTTTGGAGAGGACTGAAGCTTTCTTT
>TRBV5-1|TRBD2|NA|TRBJ2-1
CASSLRTSSEQFF
TGCGCCAGCAGCTTAAGGACTAGCTCTGAGCAGTTCTTC
>TRBV15|NA|NA|TRBJ1-1
CATGALLGARAFF
TGTGCCACCGGGGCCCTTTTAGGGGCGCGGGCTTTCTTT
>TRBV5-1|TRBD2|NA|TRBJ2-1
CASRIAGGAYNEQFF
TGCGCCAGCAGAATAGCGGGAGGGGCCTACAATGAGCAGTTCTTC
>TRBV2|TRBD1|NA|TRBJ2-6
CASSQDRGLLRSSGANVLTF
TGTGCCAGCAGTCAGGACAGGGGGCTCCTCCGATCCTCTGGGGCCAACGTCCTGACTTTC
>TRBV29-1|TRBD1|NA|TRBJ1-1
CSVARTGNTEAFF
TGCAGCGTTGCCCGGACAGGGAACACTGAAGCTTTCTTT
>TRBV21-1|NA|NA|TRBJ2-4
CASSPPLDREWWNIQYF
TGTGCCAGCAGCCCCCCTCTAGACAGGGAGTGGTGGAACATTCAGTACTTC
>TRBV11-2|TRBD1|NA|TRBJ2-5
CASSRDREETQYF
TGTGCCAGCAGCAGGGACAGGGAAGAGACCCAGTACTTC
>TRBV29-1|TRBD2|NA|TRBJ2-1
CSVEGFAGAYNEQFF
TGCAGCGTTGAAGGTTTTGCGGGAGCCTACAATGAGCAGTTCTTC